This TCR beta chain was documented in a study of shared clonotypes between healthy human individuals. V lost 8 bases to trimming and J lost 4 bases, with 17 bases between them. Germline V CDR1 and CDR2: MDHEN, SYDVKM. The CDR3 extends over 14 amino acids. Roughly 200 ng DNA, around 30,000 T cell genomes, went into each sorted-subset replicate PCR. This table comes from immunoSEQ multiplex PCR, and its TCRdb copy is limited to in-frame clones, with some not included. The table has about 1 million clones, roughly 80% seen once; the top ten hold about 1.5%. Study findings and constraints: It was expected that sequencing depth would affect clonotype sharing among donors. Non-shared clonotypes were found to have lower generation probabilities than the clonotypes that were shared by all four of the sorted-subset donors.

About this clone itself: Its cognate antigen is unknown.

The V gene is TRBV28, the J gene TRBJ1-2, with a tentative D call TRBD1 (5 bases). Sequenced: memory CD4+ T cells sorted from blood. Stated subset: CD45RA-negative fraction. This TCR came from a man aged 18 to 30 in good health. The CDR3 DNA reads as TGTGCCAGCCAGGCCGGGACGGGGTTCTATGGCTACACCTTC. It is translated as CASQAGTGFYGYTF.